The 32 T cell receptor beta chains listed next were all sequenced from one sample in a study of OX40 agonist ivuxolimab in advanced cancers. Generated by immunoSEQ multiplex PCR, the TCRdb table keeps only in-frame clones and is missing some. The sample records more than 80,000 clones, 85% to 95% being singletons. The source material was CD4+ or CD8+ T cells sorted from blood, sampled in a trial of the OX40 agonist ivuxolimab. The origin of the receptors is an adult with an advanced solid tumor such as melanoma, head and neck, liver or kidney cancer.

The V call is TRBV30, the J call TRBJ1-3, with 7 nucleotides matching TRBD1. The V segment lost 7 bases and the J segment 4 bases; nucleotides outside the gene matches: 13. Germline lookup yields CDR1 GTSNPN and CDR2 SVGIG (reference sequence). The CDR3 sequence is 15 residues long. The CDR3 bases are TGTGCCTCCATTACCGGGACAGAATCAGGAAACACCATATATTTT. This translates into CASITGTESGNTIYF.

The chain recombines TRBV19 with TRBJ1-6, with 9 bases aligning to TRBD1. The CDR3 runs 15 residues. With 6 bases clipped from V and 7 bases from J, the junction kept 7 bases outside the gene matches. Germline lookup yields CDR1 LNHDA and CDR2 SQIVND (reference sequence). Here the CDR3 reads CASRVRDRENSPLHF. The CDR3 region has the DNA TGTGCCAGTAGGGTCCGGGACAGGGAGAATTCACCCCTCCACTTT.

This clone showed up just a few times. This rearrangement joins TRBV5-6 to TRBJ2-1; 12 nucleotides align to TRBD2. The CDR3 sequence is 14 residues long. Per germline, CDR1 SGHDT and CDR2 YYEEEE. Trimming took 3 bases from V and 10 from J; bases not matched to a gene: 5. The CDR3 region has the DNA TGTGCCAGCAGCTCTAGCGGGAGGGTGAGGGAGCAGTTCTTC. Protein: CASSSSGRVREQFF. The whole variable domain, filled in from reference TRBV5-6 and TRBJ2-1, reads DAGVTQSPTHLIKTRGQQVTLRCSPKSGHDTVSWYQQALGQGPQFIFQYYEEEERQRGNFPDRFSGHQFPNYSSELNVNALLLGDSALYLCASSSSGRVREQFFGPGTRLTVL.

The V call is TRBV7-9, the J call TRBJ2-2; 10 positions match TRBD2. The V and J ends lost 1 base and 5 bases, in that order; junction bases with no gene match: 4. This CDR3 is 16 amino acids long. CDR1 is SEHNR and CDR2 is FQNEAQ in the germline V gene (reference sequence). For the CDR3, the DNA is TGTGCCAGCAGCTTAGTAGCGGGAGGAGGGACCGGGGAGCTGTTTTTT. Translating it yields CASSLVAGGGTGELFF.

This clone was recorded once. The rearrangement joins TRBV6-6 to TRBJ2-3; D is unresolved. The V end was cut by 8 bases, the J end by 0 bases, with 15 bases between. CDR3 length: 15 amino acids. Germline loops: CDR1 MNHNY, CDR2 SVGAGI (reference sequence). The DNA for the CDR3 is TGTGCCAGCGGAACGCAGGATTCTAGCACAGATACGCAGTATTTT. Amino acids: CASGTQDSSTDTQYF.

Concerning this clone: Mismatch with germline at one junction end may stem from a read error. The rearrangement links TRBV9 to TRBJ1-1, with unresolved D. Germline CDR1 SGDLS, CDR2 YYNGEE. The CDR3 is made up of 13 amino acids. This CDR3 reads CASSVEWNTEAFF. As DNA, the CDR3 is TGTGCCAGCAGCGTAGAGTGGAACACCGAAGCTTTCTTT.

This chain joins TRBV28 and TRBJ1-5; TRBD1 agrees at 7 bases. CDR3 size: 15 residues. CDR1 is MDHEN and CDR2 is SYDVKM in the germline V gene. Unmatched junction bases numbered 8, after V lost 2 bases and J lost 7 bases. CDR3: CASSLGLGGGQPQHF. For the CDR3, the DNA is TGTGCCAGCAGTTTAGGTTTAGGGGGCGGGCAGCCCCAGCATTTT.

The chain recombines TRBV5-1 with TRBJ2-5; tentatively, D is TRBD2 (6 bases). Per the germline V gene, CDR1 is SGHRS and CDR2 is YFSETQ. Trimming removed 1 base from V and 0 bases from J, with 10 bases in between. The CDR3 spans 15 residues. The CDR3 nucleotides read TGCGCCAGCAGCTTGAAACTAGCCAACCAAGAGACCCAGTACTTC. The encoded protein is CASSLKLANQETQYF.

The rearrangement uses TRBV5-4 and TRBJ2-7, with 7 bases lining up with TRBD1. Per the germline V gene, CDR1 is SGHNT and CDR2 is YYREEE (reference sequence). The CDR3 totals 13 residues. V gave up 4 bases and J gave up 6 bases; unmatched junction bases: 7. The CDR3 spells CASSVDRVGEQYV. CDR3 coding DNA: TGTGCCAGCAGCGTTGACAGGGTTGGCGAGCAGTACGTC.

The genes are TRBV11-1 and TRBJ2-7; perhaps TRBD1 as D (5 bases). This CDR3 comprises 13 residues. Germline V gives CDR1 SGHAT, CDR2 FQDESV (reference sequence). Trimming stripped 5 bases from V and 3 bases from J, with 11 bases between. The CDR3 DNA is TGTGCCAGCAGCCGTCGACAGAACTACGAGCAGTACTTC. It is translated as CASSRRQNYEQYF.

This clone was observed a single time. The rearrangement links TRBV19 to TRBJ2-5, with D possibly matching TRBD2 (7 bases). This CDR3 is built from 13 residues. V was clipped by 8 bases and J by 5 bases, with 15 bases between them. Germline lookup yields CDR1 LNHDA and CDR2 SQIVND (reference sequence). Written as DNA, the CDR3 is TGTGCCAGTGGGGGGGGCCTCCGGGAGACCCAGTACTTC. Residues: CASGGGLRETQYF.

V usage is TRBV11-2 and J usage is TRBJ1-4; D remains ambiguous. The CDR3 has 14 residues. Germline CDR1 SGHAT, CDR2 FQNNGV. The V gene lost 1 base and the J gene lost 3 bases, with 6 bases spanning the gap. CDR3 nucleotides: TGTGCCAGCAGCTTAGCCATAGCTAATGAAAAACTGTTTTTT. It translates to CASSLAIANEKLFF.

The rearrangement uses TRBV30 and TRBJ1-1, with TRBD1 as a possible D gene (6 bases). From germline, CDR1 is GTSNPN and CDR2 SVGIG (reference sequence). The V end lost 1 base, the J end lost 4 bases, and 16 bases lay between the germline ends. The length of the CDR3 is 15 residues. Here the CDR3 reads CAWSELTGSTTEAFF. The CDR3 coding sequence is TGTGCCTGGAGTGAACTAACAGGGTCGACCACTGAAGCTTTCTTT.

This chain joins TRBV28 and TRBJ1-2; D gene ambiguous. The CDR3 contains 13 residues. Germline assignment: CDR1 MDHEN and CDR2 SYDVKM. V was pared by 8 bases and J by 8 bases, with 18 bases between. This CDR3 reads CASLTPGLRGYTF. The CDR3 coding sequence is TGTGCCAGCCTTACTCCGGGGTTAAGGGGCTACACCTTC.

DNA for the CDR3: TGCGCCAGCAGTCACCCTCCGGCAGGCGACACTGAAGCTTTCTTT. Translation gives CASSHPPAGDTEAFF. The chain carries TRBV23-1 and TRBJ1-1; D not resolved. TRBV23-1 is classed as an ORF, of uncertain function. Trimming stripped 3 bases from V and 3 bases from J, with 14 bases between. The CDR3 is 15 amino acids.

The chain is built from TRBV6-6 and TRBJ1-1; weak D call: TRBD1 (6 bases). V gave up 6 bases and J gave up 5 bases, with 16 bases separating them. Germline values: CDR1 MNHNY, CDR2 SVGAGI (reference sequence). The CDR3 covers 14 residues. The CDR3 spells CASRSRGVETEAFF. Written as DNA, the CDR3 is TGTGCCAGCAGATCCAGGGGCGTTGAGACTGAAGCTTTCTTT.

This chain connects TRBV6-1 to TRBJ2-1; D is unclear. From germline, CDR1 is MNHNS and CDR2 SASEGT. This CDR3 spans 14 amino acids. The V end was cut by 8 bases, the J end by 2 bases, with 13 bases between. The CDR3 here is CASLPGGAYNEQFF. CDR3 sequence (DNA): TGTGCCAGCCTACCTGGTGGAGCCTACAATGAGCAGTTCTTC.

The V and J genes are TRBV7-5 and TRBJ2-7; the table's D call of TRBD1 was not tested on the DNA. TRBV7-5 is assigned pseudogene status. The CDR3 is 16 residues long. The CDR3, as DNA: TGTGCCAGAAGCTTGAAACAGGAACACCGCTCCTACGAGCAGTACGTC. Translation gives CARSLKQEHRSYEQYV.

This clone was observed once. The V gene is TRBV5-1, the J gene TRBJ2-2; the match to TRBD1 covers 9 bases. The V gene's germline CDR1 is SGHRS and CDR2 YFSETQ. The ends lost 7 bases at V and 3 bases at J; junction bases unmatched: 7. The CDR3 length is 15 residues. The CDR3 DNA is TGCGCCAGCTCCTTGACAGGGGGTTACACCGGGGAGCTGTTTTTT. Encoded protein: CASSLTGGYTGELFF.

The V gene is TRBV2, the J gene TRBJ2-1; D not certain. V was trimmed by 1 base and J by 3 bases, leaving 1 base between them. The germline V gene encodes CDR1 SNHLY and CDR2 FYNNEI. This CDR3 has 12 residues. The CDR3 nucleotides are TGTGCCAGCAGTGAAGTCTACAATGAGCAGTTCTTC. Translation gives CASSEVYNEQFF.

V gene TRBV10-3 combines with J gene TRBJ1-2; 7 bases are a match to TRBD1. This CDR3 spans 12 amino acids. The germline CDR1 and CDR2 sequences are ENHRY and SYGVKD. Losses at the gene ends were 5 bases for V and 8 bases for J; bases not matched to a gene: 5. CDR3 DNA: TGTGCCATCAGTTCAGGGGGATACGGCTACACCTTC. Translating it yields CAISSGGYGYTF.

This rearrangement joins TRBV6-5 to TRBJ2-3; D may be TRBD2 (5 bases). CDR1 MNHEY and CDR2 SVGAGI come from the germline V gene. V lost 3 bases, J lost 4 bases, and 11 bases lay in between. CDR3 length: 14 amino acids. The CDR3 sequence: CASSYGGSADTQYF. Here the CDR3 DNA reads TGTGCCAGCAGTTATGGCGGGTCCGCAGATACGCAGTATTTT.

The V and J genes are TRBV10-3 and TRBJ1-2; D is uncertain. Deletions cut 10 bases from V and 8 bases from J, with 20 bases between. Per germline, CDR1 ENHRY and CDR2 SYGVKD. CDR3 length: 13 amino acids. In nucleotides, the CDR3 is TGTGCCACCCAGGATGCCGCCGGTCGAGGCTACACCTTC. It translates to CATQDAAGRGYTF.

As DNA, the CDR3 is TGTGCCAGCACGGGAAGGAGGGGTTTGGGGAATGAGCAGTTCTTC. Protein: CASTGRRGLGNEQFF. The chain joins TRBV11-3 to TRBJ2-1, with D possibly TRBD2 on 6 matching bases. V shed 7 bases and J shed 7 bases, with 20 bases lying between them. CDR1 and CDR2 from the germline V gene are SGHNT and YENEEA. The CDR3 has 15 amino acids.

This sequence joins TRBV30 and TRBJ1-5; 7 bases are a match to TRBD1. This CDR3 spans 16 amino acids. The V gene end was trimmed by 3 bases and the J gene end by 2 bases; junction bases not matched to a gene: 10. CDR1 GTSNPN and CDR2 SVGIG come from the germline V gene (reference sequence). The CDR3 sequence is CAWRRQGGKGNQPQHF. The CDR3 nucleotides read TGTGCCTGGAGAAGACAGGGAGGAAAAGGCAATCAGCCCCAGCATTTT. The entire variable domain, with the rest obtained from reference TRBV30 and TRBJ1-5, is as follows: SQTIHQWPATLVQPVGSPLSLECTVEGTSNPNLYWYRQAAGRGLQLLFYSVGIGQISSEVPQNLSASRPQDRQFILSSKKLLLSDSGFYLCAWRRQGGKGNQPQHFGDGTRLSIL.

The gene calls are TRBV28 and TRBJ2-4; tentative D call: TRBD2 (7 bases). Trimming cost V 8 bases and J 1 base, with 9 bases left between them. Per germline, CDR1 MDHEN and CDR2 SYDVKM. The CDR3 sequence is 13 residues long. CDR3 region: CASRGAAKNIQYF. Written as DNA, the CDR3 is TGTGCCAGCCGGGGGGCCGCCAAAAACATTCAGTACTTC.

This clone was picked up one time. This sample also contains other DNA sequences that code for the same CDR3. The chain recombines TRBV18 with TRBJ2-5; D gene unclear. Germline V CDR1 and CDR2: KGHSH, LQKENI. V shed 0 bases and J shed 2 bases, with 7 bases lying between them. The CDR3 is made up of 14 amino acids. This chain's CDR3 is CASSPPSRQETQYF. The CDR3 bases are TGTGCCAGCTCACCACCATCTCGGCAAGAGACCCAGTACTTC.

This sequence joins TRBV5-6 and TRBJ1-1; TRBD1 might be the D (5 bases). Trimming pared 1 base from V and 4 bases from J, leaving 8 bases between. The CDR3 covers 13 residues. Germline CDR1 SGHDT, CDR2 YYEEEE. The CDR3, as DNA: TGTGCCAGCAGCTTGAGGGACGCCACTGAAGCTTTCTTT. Its protein product is CASSLRDATEAFF.

V usage is TRBV19 and J usage is TRBJ2-2; a weak D match, TRBD2 (7 bases). V was cut by 2 bases and J by 7 bases, with 17 bases left in between. CDR1 is LNHDA and CDR2 is SQIVND in the germline V gene (reference sequence). This CDR3 contains 16 residues. This CDR3 reads CASSIWEGTLFGELFF. CDR3 nucleotides: TGTGCCAGTAGTATATGGGAGGGGACACTATTCGGGGAGCTGTTTTTT.

The chain is built from TRBV19 and TRBJ1-6, with a tentative D call TRBD1 (5 bases). CDR3 length: 16 amino acids. Germline CDR1 LNHDA, CDR2 SQIVND (reference sequence). Trimming shortened V by 6 bases and J by 10 bases, and 22 bases separated the two germline ends. CDR3 in amino acids: CASSRNPGLDGSPLHF. In DNA form, the CDR3 reads TGTGCCAGTAGCCGGAATCCGGGACTGGATGGGTCACCCCTCCACTTT. Full variable domain (missing parts from reference TRBV19 and TRBJ1-6): DGGITQSPKYLFRKEGQNVTLSCEQNLNHDAMYWYRQDPGQGLRLIYYSQIVNDFQKGDIAEGYSVSREKKESFPLTVTSAQKNPTAFYLCASSRNPGLDGSPLHFGNGTRLTVT.

V is TRBV9 and J is TRBJ2-3; TRBD2 aligns across 14 bases. The V and J ends lost 0 bases and 1 base, in that order; junction bases with no gene match: 1. Germline-derived CDR1 and CDR2 are SGDLS and YYNGEE. This CDR3 has 17 amino acids. For the CDR3, the DNA is TGTGCCAGCAGCGTAGGGGGACTAGCGGGGGGCACAGATACGCAGTATTTT. This codes for CASSVGGLAGGTDTQYF.

Comment on this clone: Distinct nucleotide sequences in the sample also encode this CDR3. The chain links TRBV9 to TRBJ2-1, with 7 bases that match TRBD2. CDR1 is SGDLS and CDR2 is YYNGEE in the germline V gene. The V segment lost 0 bases and the J segment 3 bases; nucleotides outside the gene matches: 3. This CDR3 region has 15 residues. Written as DNA, the CDR3 is TGTGCCAGCAGCGTAGGCGGGGGAGGCTACAATGAGCAGTTCTTC. Amino acids: CASSVGGGGYNEQFF.